This T cell receptor (beta chain) was recovered during a study of T cell responses to AZD1222 COVID-19 vaccine. Study-wide results and caveats: Regions 160-218 and 743-854 dominated among vaccine-associated CD4 TCRs spanning spike. The peak T cell response came first, and repertoires were sampled only after it.

Comments on this clone: As yet, its antigen is unknown.

The table came from immunoSEQ multiplex PCR; TCRdb's copy has only in-frame clones and leaves some out. The sample includes 150,000 or so clones, about 91% of them seen just once. Germline-derived CDR1 and CDR2 are SGHRS and YFSETQ. V was trimmed by 0 bases and J by 6 bases, leaving 13 bases between them. This CDR3 spans 15 amino acids. The TCR was taken from an adult in good health. This specimen consisted of peripheral blood, obtained on day 0 of AZD1222 vaccination. The J gene is TRBJ2-1, the V gene TRBV5-1; D may match TRBD1 or TRBD2 (5 bases each). The CDR3 is CASSLGQGGGNEQFF. The CDR3 nucleotides are TGCGCCAGCAGCTTGGGGCAGGGTGGGGGCAATGAGCAGTTCTTC.